This entry lists 17 T cell receptor beta chains sequenced from one sample in a study of shared clonotypes between healthy human individuals. Method: immunoSEQ multiplex PCR; TCRdb's copy keeps in-frame clones and lacks some. The table has roughly 2 million clones, about 95% seen once. Naive-designated CD8 cells lacked CD45RO, were positively enriched for CCR7, and omitted terminally differentiated effector memory CD45RA+ cells. Sequenced material: naive CD8+ T cells sorted from blood. The receptors originated from a man aged 18 to 30 in good health.

As for this clone: Other DNA sequences in this specimen translate into the identical CDR3. The chain couples TRBV5-6 to TRBJ1-5; D gene uncertain. V was clipped by 0 bases and J by 3 bases, with 4 bases between them. Germline CDR1 and CDR2: SGHDT and YYEEEE. CDR3 size: 13 residues. The CDR3 DNA reads as TGTGCCAGCAGCTTGGGGGACAATCAGCCCCAGCATTTT. It encodes CASSLGDNQPQHF.

The rearrangement uses TRBV30 and TRBJ1-2, with D tentatively TRBD1 (5 bases). The CDR3 covers 15 residues. Germline V CDR1 and CDR2: GTSNPN, SVGIG (reference sequence). V lost 2 bases and J 4 bases, leaving 17 bases between the germline ends. The CDR3 sequence: CAWSHRTNMVYGYTF. DNA for the CDR3: TGTGCCTGGAGTCACAGGACCAACATGGTCTATGGCTACACCTTC.

A single count supports this clone. The chain has TRBV6-5 and TRBJ2-7, with no clear D. Trimming cost V 4 bases and J 3 bases, with 7 bases left between them. Germline-derived CDR1 and CDR2 are MNHEY and SVGAGI. The CDR3 sequence is 12 residues long. Here the CDR3 reads CASSSRVYEQYF. The DNA for the CDR3 is TGTGCCAGCAGTTCCCGGGTCTACGAGCAGTACTTC.

This rearrangement joins TRBV11-1 to TRBJ1-6; 9 nucleotides match TRBD1. V lost 2 bases, J lost 9 bases, and 2 bases stayed unmatched. CDR1 is SGHAT and CDR2 is FQDESV in the germline V gene (reference sequence). This CDR3 comprises 14 residues. For the CDR3, the DNA is TGTGCCAGCAGCTTATGGGACAGGGTTTCACCCCTCCACTTT. Translated: CASSLWDRVSPLHF.

The chain carries TRBV27 and TRBJ2-1; TRBD2 aligns across 7 bases. This CDR3 is built from 13 residues. Germline V gives CDR1 MNHEY, CDR2 SMNVEV (reference sequence). Trimming removed 6 bases from V and 4 bases from J; junction bases left unmatched: 3. CDR3 bases: TGTGCCAGCAGCGTAGCGGGTTACAATGAGCAGTTCTTC. This encodes CASSVAGYNEQFF.

As concerns this clone: In the same sample, other DNA sequences code for this CDR3. The rearrangement links TRBV13 to TRBJ2-7; no firm D call. V dropped 0 bases and J dropped 0 bases, with 6 bases sitting between them. The CDR3 covers 14 residues. Germline assignment: CDR1 PRHDT and CDR2 FYEKMQ (reference sequence). CDR3 sequence (DNA): TGTGCCAGCAGCTTAGGGCGGAGCTCCTACGAGCAGTACTTC. It yields the protein CASSLGRSSYEQYF.

The chain combines TRBV4-1 with TRBJ2-7; 10 nucleotides agree with TRBD2. The CDR3 contains 18 residues. Germline trimming cut 1 base from V and 3 bases from J; bases unmatched to any gene: 12. Germline assignment: CDR1 MGHRA and CDR2 YSYEKL. This chain's CDR3 is CASSQASGGPMVGYEQYF. CDR3 bases: TGCGCCAGCAGCCAAGCTAGCGGGGGACCAATGGTGGGCTACGAGCAGTACTTC.

The chain combines TRBV6-5 with TRBJ2-3; 8 positions match TRBD1. CDR1 is MNHEY and CDR2 is SVGAGI in the germline V gene. This CDR3 is built from 14 residues. V lost 4 bases and J lost 5; bases outside the gene matches: 5. CDR3 nucleotide sequence: TGTGCCAGCAGTTTGGACAGGGTTGGAGATACGCAGTATTTT. It encodes CASSLDRVGDTQYF.

J is TRBJ1-2 and V is TRBV6-5, with TRBD1 matching over 8 bases. Looked up from germline, CDR1 is MNHEY and CDR2 is SVGAGI. The CDR3 runs 16 residues. Germline trimming cut 0 bases from V and 4 bases from J; bases unmatched to any gene: 7. CDR3 loop: CASSYSRGQVGYGYTF. For the CDR3, the DNA is TGTGCCAGCAGTTACTCACGGGGACAGGTCGGCTATGGCTACACCTTC.

V is TRBV19 and J is TRBJ2-7; TRBD2 matches 12 bases. Per the germline V gene, CDR1 is LNHDA and CDR2 is SQIVND (reference sequence). The CDR3 spans 15 residues. V gave up 5 bases and J gave up 6 bases; unmatched junction bases: 8. CDR3 DNA: TGTGCCAGTAGTGCCCTAGCGGGAGGGATCCTCGAGCAGTACTTC. This gives the protein CASSALAGGILEQYF.

The V gene is TRBV6-5, the J gene TRBJ2-7; no clear D. The CDR3 is 14 amino acids. Germline CDR1 MNHEY, CDR2 SVGAGI. V was clipped by 5 bases and J by 5 bases, with 16 bases between them. CDR3 nucleotide sequence: TGTGCCAGCAGTCCCCATGGAAGGTCCGACGAGCAGTACTTC. This translates into CASSPHGRSDEQYF.

The gene calls are TRBV30 and TRBJ2-3; TRBD2 matches 11 bases. After removal of 0 bases from V and 5 bases from J, the junction contained 7 bases not matched to a gene. The length of the CDR3 is 16 residues. Germline-derived CDR1 and CDR2 are GTSNPN and SVGIG (reference sequence). CDR3 sequence reads: CAWSVELAGARDTQYF. The CDR3 DNA reads as TGTGCCTGGAGTGTGGAACTAGCGGGAGCTAGAGATACGCAGTATTTT.

The chain links TRBV6-5 to TRBJ2-3, with 7 bases fitting TRBD2. The junction had 4 bases not matched to a gene; V was cut back by 4 bases and J by 3 bases. Germline CDR1 MNHEY, CDR2 SVGAGI. This CDR3 comprises 14 residues. The CDR3 is CASSLAGATDTQYF. DNA of the CDR3: TGTGCCAGCAGTTTAGCGGGCGCGACAGATACGCAGTATTTT.

Notes on this clone: At the DNA level, this CDR3 is encoded by other sequences in the same sample as well. The V gene is TRBV13, the J gene TRBJ1-4; D is possibly TRBD1 (5 bases). CDR3 length equals 14 residues. Germline V gene lookup returns CDR1 PRHDT and CDR2 FYEKMQ (reference sequence). V was cut by 8 bases and J by 0 bases, with 10 bases left in between. CDR3 DNA: TGTGCCAGCGCACCGGGGGCAACTAATGAAAAACTGTTTTTT. Translated: CASAPGATNEKLFF. Full variable domain (remainder filled in from reference TRBV13 and TRBJ1-4): AAGVIQSPRHLIKEKRETATLKCYPIPRHDTVYWYQQGPGQDPQFLISFYEKMQSDKGSIPDRFSAQQFSDYHSELNMSSLELGDSALYFCASAPGATNEKLFFGSGTQLSVL.

The chain employs TRBV5-6 and TRBJ2-2; D is possibly TRBD2 (6 bases). Trimming removed 4 bases from V and 2 bases from J, with 12 bases in between. CDR1 is SGHDT and CDR2 is YYEEEE in the germline V gene. The CDR3 length is 15 residues. CDR3 in DNA: TGTGCCAGCAGCCTCCGGGACTCCAACACCGGGGAGCTGTTTTTT. This sequence encodes CASSLRDSNTGELFF.

The rearrangement links TRBV28 to TRBJ2-3; a possible D gene is TRBD2 (7 bases). The CDR3 is made up of 16 amino acids. The V end lost 6 bases, the J end lost 2 bases, and 18 bases lay between the germline ends. Germline V lookup: CDR1 MDHEN, CDR2 SYDVKM. As DNA, the CDR3 is TGTGCCAGCAGCCTCCCTCGAGGGGGGGACACAGATACGCAGTATTTT. This gives the protein CASSLPRGGDTDTQYF. Full variable domain (rest looked up from reference TRBV28 and TRBJ2-3): DVKVTQSSRYLVKRTGEKVFLECVQDMDHENMFWYRQDPGLGLRLIYFSYDVKMKEKGDIPEGYSVSREKKERFSLILESASTNQTSMYLCASSLPRGGDTDTQYFGPGTRLTVL.

Points on this clone: In the same sample, other DNA sequences code for this CDR3. The V call is TRBV9, the J call TRBJ2-7, with 10 bases aligning to TRBD1. The ends lost 3 bases at V and 3 bases at J; junction bases unmatched: 6. This CDR3 has 15 residues. The germline CDR1 and CDR2 sequences are SGDLS and YYNGEE. The CDR3 DNA reads TGTGCCAGCAGCGAAGGACAGGGGGTCAGCTACGAGCAGTACTTC. Amino acids: CASSEGQGVSYEQYF.